These 18 T cell receptor beta chains share one sample of origin, sequenced in a study of T cells in Graves' hyperthyroidism and ophthalmopathy. Amplified TCR beta CDR3 regions derived from RNA transcripts. The HTBI primer set was used in a first-round RT-PCR of the TCR CDR3. TCRdb used MiXCR to reprocess the multiplex PCR reads, holding one entry per CDR3 protein. The data show roughly 350,000 distinct CDR3 sequences, about an eighth seen once. Sequencing was performed on blood. These receptors all come from a woman between 40 and 55 years old with Graves' ophthalmopathy.

This clonotype was seen many times. The CDR3 loop is CASSLEGGSSEAFF. The CDR3 DNA reads as TGTGCCAGCAGCTTAGAGGGGGGCAGCTCTGAAGCTTTCTTT. The chain employs TRBV7-2 and TRBJ1-1; possibly TRBD1 for D (6 bases). The CDR3 runs to 14 residues. Trimming took 1 base from V and 6 from J, leaving 12 bases between them. Looked up from germline, CDR1 is SGHTA and CDR2 is FQGNSA.

This clonotype was counted ten times or more. The chain is built from TRBV27 and TRBJ1-1; D remains ambiguous. This CDR3 contains 13 residues. Looked up from germline, CDR1 is MNHEY and CDR2 is SMNVEV (reference sequence). Deletions cut 0 bases from V and 5 bases from J, with 7 bases between. CDR3 nucleotides: TGTGCCAGCAGTTTATCGGTGAGGACTGAAGCTTTCTTT. It specifies CASSLSVRTEAFF.

This clonotype was seen many times. This chain links TRBV6-1 with TRBJ2-1; the match to TRBD1 covers 7 bases. In germline, CDR1 is MNHNS, CDR2 SASEGT. Losses at the gene ends were 1 base for V and 4 bases for J; bases not matched to a gene: 13. This CDR3 has 18 amino acids. This chain's CDR3 is CASSEDNRGRASYNEQFF. The CDR3 nucleotides are TGTGCCAGCAGTGAAGATAACAGGGGCAGGGCCAGTTACAATGAGCAGTTCTTC.

V and J are TRBV6-1 and TRBJ2-1, with D tentatively TRBD1 or TRBD2 (6 bases each). The germline V and J ends were trimmed by 6 bases and 3 bases, with 15 bases remaining between them. Germline V gene sequence: CDR1 MNHNS, CDR2 SASEGT. The length of the CDR3 is 15 residues. The CDR3 reads CASSTAAGHYNEQFF. CDR3 nucleotide sequence: TGTGCCAGCAGCACGGCGGCGGGACACTACAATGAGCAGTTCTTC.

This clonotype was detected ten times or more. V gene TRBV12-3 or TRBV12-4 combines with J gene TRBJ2-7; 8 nucleotides match TRBD2. V lost 0 bases, J lost 0 bases, and 4 bases stayed unmatched. The CDR3 length is 16 residues. The CDR3: CASSLALGTSSYEQYF. The CDR3 region has the DNA TGTGCCAGCAGTTTAGCCCTTGGGACTAGCTCCTACGAGCAGTACTTC.

This clonotype was picked up many times. The CDR3 sequence: CASSGWTGFNEKLFF. The DNA of the CDR3 is TGTGCCAGCAGTGGATGGACAGGGTTTAATGAAAAACTGTTTTTT. J is TRBJ1-4 and V is TRBV6-1, with 8 bases that match TRBD1. Germline V gene data show CDR1 as MNHNS and CDR2 as SASEGT. The CDR3 length is 15 residues. V lost 4 bases, J lost 4 bases, and 5 bases stayed unmatched.

This clonotype was counted at least ten times. CDR3 DNA: TGTGCCAGTAGTATTCTCGGGACAGTTGGTCAGCCCCAGCATTTT. The encoded protein is CASSILGTVGQPQHF. This sequence joins TRBV19 and TRBJ1-5; 7 bases match TRBD1. V gave up 3 bases and J gave up 6 bases; unmatched junction bases: 8. The CDR3 is made up of 15 amino acids. In germline, CDR1 is LNHDA, CDR2 SQIVND (reference sequence). Using reference TRBV19 and TRBJ1-5 for the parts outside the CDR3, the full variable domain is DGGITQSPKYLFRKEGQNVTLSCEQNLNHDAMYWYRQDPGQGLRLIYYSQIVNDFQKGDIAEGYSVSREKKESFPLTVTSAQKNPTAFYLCASSILGTVGQPQHFGDGTRLSIL.

This clonotype was picked up many times. This CDR3 reads CASGFPHNEQFF. As DNA, the CDR3 is TGTGCCAGCGGTTTCCCGCACAATGAGCAGTTCTTC. The chain recombines TRBV6-4 with TRBJ2-1, with D uncertain. The CDR3 consists of 12 residues. Per germline, CDR1 MRHNA and CDR2 SNTAGT. V lost 8 bases and J lost 5, with 10 bases in between.

J is TRBJ1-5 and V is TRBV20-1, with D possibly matching TRBD1 (5 bases). V gave up 2 bases and J gave up 3 bases, with 11 bases separating them. In germline, CDR1 is DFQATT, CDR2 SNEGSKA (reference sequence). This CDR3 contains 14 residues. As DNA, the CDR3 is TGCAGTGCTAGAATACGACAGCCCAATCAGCCCCAGCATTTT. Amino acid sequence: CSARIRQPNQPQHF.

Ten or more counts support this clonotype. The chain employs TRBV3-1 and TRBJ1-6; no clear D gene. V shed 1 base and J shed 6 bases, with 10 bases lying between them. From germline, CDR1 is LGHDT and CDR2 YNNKEL (reference sequence). This CDR3 contains 15 residues. This chain's CDR3 is CASSQASGRNSPLHF. DNA for the CDR3: TGTGCCAGCAGCCAAGCGTCAGGTCGTAATTCACCCCTCCACTTT.

This clonotype was counted ten times or more. The chain combines TRBV27 with TRBJ1-2; possible D gene TRBD1, 5 bases. CDR1 and CDR2 (germline): MNHEY, SMNVEV (reference sequence). The CDR3 consists of 13 residues. With 5 bases removed from V and 0 bases from J, the gap between germline ends came to 7 bases. CDR3 DNA: TGTGCCAGCAGTATACAGGCTAACTATGGCTACACCTTC. Amino acids: CASSIQANYGYTF.

This clonotype appeared a few times. V and J are TRBV5-5 and TRBJ1-6; 9 positions match TRBD1. This CDR3 region has 17 residues. Germline V lookup: CDR1 SGHKS, CDR2 YYEKEE (reference sequence). Losses at the gene ends were 4 bases for V and 6 bases for J; bases not matched to a gene: 11. CDR3 nucleotides: TGTGCCAGCAGCCTGAGACCCCAGACAGGGGGTAATTCACCCCTCCACTTT. Protein sequence: CASSLRPQTGGNSPLHF.

Ten or more counts support this clonotype. The chain uses TRBV12-3 or TRBV12-4 and TRBJ2-7; D is possibly TRBD2 (6 bases). V shed 4 bases and J shed 4 bases, with 17 bases lying between them. The CDR3 extends over 15 amino acids. CDR3 residues: CASSYRGIGPYEQYF. The CDR3 coding sequence is TGTGCCAGCAGTTACCGCGGGATAGGGCCTTACGAGCAGTACTTC.

This clonotype was seen many times. The gene calls are TRBV10-3 and TRBJ2-1; D is possibly TRBD1 (5 bases). V dropped 4 bases and J dropped 8 bases, with 12 bases sitting between them. This CDR3 contains 13 residues. The germline CDR1 and CDR2 sequences are ENHRY and SYGVKD. The CDR3 spells CAISGTPRDEQFF. The CDR3, as DNA: TGTGCCATCAGTGGGACACCAAGGGATGAGCAGTTCTTC.

This clonotype occurred many times. V usage is TRBV14 and J usage is TRBJ2-3, with 10 bases that match TRBD1. Trimming cost V 0 bases and J 8 bases; bases outside gene matches: 14. The CDR3 spans 18 residues. The germline CDR1 and CDR2 sequences are SGHDN and FVKESK. This CDR3 reads CASSQDLPGQGTKSTQYF. The CDR3 DNA reads as TGTGCCAGCAGCCAAGACCTCCCGGGACAGGGGACAAAAAGTACGCAGTATTTT.

This clonotype showed up many times. V gene TRBV29-1 combines with J gene TRBJ1-1; D uncertain. CDR3 length: 10 residues. Per the germline V gene, CDR1 is SQVTM and CDR2 is ANQGSEA. Trimming left V 7 bases short and J 4 bases short, with 7 bases between. In nucleotides, the CDR3 is TGCAGCGGGGGAGGCACTGAAGCTTTCTTT. The encoded protein is CSGGGTEAFF.

This clonotype was seen at least ten times. The chain carries TRBV12-3 or TRBV12-4 and TRBJ2-3; D assignment may be TRBD1 or TRBD2 (5 bases each). This CDR3 is built from 15 residues. Trimming stripped 0 bases from V and 2 bases from J, with 9 bases between. CDR3 DNA: TGTGCCAGCAGTTTAGCTTGGGACGCCACAGATACGCAGTATTTT. It translates to CASSLAWDATDTQYF.

This clonotype was found many times. The chain employs TRBV12-3 or TRBV12-4 and TRBJ1-1; no firm D call. The CDR3 contains 13 residues. V was clipped by 4 bases and J by 2 bases, with 8 bases between them. The CDR3 bases are TGTGCCAGCAGTTCTAGTTTAAACACTGAAGCTTTCTTT. Translation gives CASSSSLNTEAFF.